The clone carrying this TCR beta chain was counted a few times. The data stem from a study of T-cell memory formation after mild COVID-19. Trimming shortened V by 7 bases and J by 5 bases, and 9 bases separated the two germline ends. This CDR3 region has 11 residues. Germline assignment: CDR1 GTSNPN and CDR2 SVGIG (reference sequence). Each CDR3 protein gets one entry after TCRdb re-called the 5' RACE reads with MiXCR. Here the sample spans around 260,000 distinct CDR3 sequences, 15% to 20% being singletons. The source of this sequence is a man aged 18 to 29 who had mild COVID-19 (a few samples of this study predate the infection). Cell type and time point are not known. Sequencing input: PBMCs or a T cell subset sorted from them (not recorded which). The rearrangement uses TRBV30 and TRBJ1-5; D is unclear. CDR3: CASGLYQPQHF. CDR3 DNA: TGTGCCTCCGGGCTTTATCAGCCCCAGCATTTT.